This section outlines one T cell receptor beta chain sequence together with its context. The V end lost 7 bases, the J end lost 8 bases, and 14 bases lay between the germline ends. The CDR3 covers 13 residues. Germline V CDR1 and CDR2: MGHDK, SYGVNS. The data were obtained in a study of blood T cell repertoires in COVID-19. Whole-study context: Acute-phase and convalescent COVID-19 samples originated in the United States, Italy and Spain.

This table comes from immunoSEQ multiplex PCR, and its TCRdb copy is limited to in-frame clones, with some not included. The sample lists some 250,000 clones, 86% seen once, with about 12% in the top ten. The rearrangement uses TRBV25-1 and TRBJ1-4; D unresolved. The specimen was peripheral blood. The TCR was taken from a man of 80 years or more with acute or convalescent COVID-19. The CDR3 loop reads CASTGVIGEKLFF. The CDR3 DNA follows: TGTGCCAGCACTGGAGTCATCGGCGAAAAACTGTTTTTT.